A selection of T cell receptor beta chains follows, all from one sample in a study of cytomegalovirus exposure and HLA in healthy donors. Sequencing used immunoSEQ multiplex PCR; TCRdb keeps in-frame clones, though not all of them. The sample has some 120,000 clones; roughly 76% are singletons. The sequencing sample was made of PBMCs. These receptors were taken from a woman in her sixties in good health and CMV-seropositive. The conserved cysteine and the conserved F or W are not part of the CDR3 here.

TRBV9,ASSESPGQSYEQY
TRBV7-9,ASSSPGSSYNSPLH
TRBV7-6,ASSLVGGGYTGELF
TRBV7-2,ASSLQGAGTDTQY
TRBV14,ASSPQEYSYEQY
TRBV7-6,ASSLGAGTVNTEAF
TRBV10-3,AISESTQADSRGRGYGYT
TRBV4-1,ASSQGAEAMDEQY
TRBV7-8,ASSRGQGYGYT
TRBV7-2,ASSQGGAGYGYT
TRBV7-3,ASSMTGGTDTQY
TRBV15,ATSSPRGSVAKNIQY
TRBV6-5,ASRGTGREQY
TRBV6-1,ASISGGARYNEQF
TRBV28,ATLDRAGGDEQY
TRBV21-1,AGGTGCCEQY
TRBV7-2,ASSLGSTEAF
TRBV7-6,ASSSSGGAVGEQF
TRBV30,AWSVITGYGYT
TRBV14,ASSQDRGQAVREQY
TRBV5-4,ASSFFAAGVNTYNEQF